This entry is about one T cell receptor (beta chain). The antigen is undetermined. Oncomine TCR Beta short-read sequencing was applied to DNA from cultured CD4+ T cells. TCRdb used MiXCR to reprocess the PCR reads, holding one entry per CDR3 protein. Among about 26,000 distinct CDR3 sequences listed, about three fifths were seen once. Germline V CDR1 and CDR2: DFQATT, SNEGSKA (reference sequence). The CDR3 spans 11 residues. Trimming pared 1 base from V and 1 base from J, leaving 1 base between. As for treatment: roughly nine-day PBMC culture with coronavirus spike peptide pools or control peptides (ViraFEST assay). For ViraFEST, peptide pools expanded antigen-specific T cells, after which the TCRs were sequenced. These data come from a study of vaccination and CD4 T cells after COVID-19. About the research overall: Six men and four women formed the convalescents, two being Hispanic. Overlapping spike peptides from SARS-CoV-2, HCoV-NL63, HCoV-OC43 and HCoV-229E served to stimulate the cells.

This chain uses TRBV20-1 with TRBJ1-1, with no clear D. Sequencing used CD4+ T cells from blood, cultured in vitro. This receptor was identified in a human donor who had recovered from COVID-19. CDR3 bases: TGCAGTGCTAGAGGGAACACTGAAGCTTTCTTT. This codes for CSARGNTEAFF.